The 25 T cell receptor beta chains below all came from one sample that was sequenced in a study of blood T cell repertoires in COVID-19. Only in-frame clones appear in the TCRdb table, and some are missing; sequencing was by immunoSEQ multiplex PCR. The data show more than 200,000 clones, about 90% seen once. What was sequenced was peripheral blood. Source of these receptors: a woman aged 60-75 years with acute or convalescent COVID-19.

The CDR3 loop reads CASRTQQVFNQPQHF. The CDR3 nucleotides are TGTGCCAGCCGGACCCAACAGGTCTTCAATCAGCCCCAGCATTTT. J is TRBJ1-5 and V is TRBV19; TRBD1 is a possible D gene (5 bases). The ends were cut back, 9 bases at V and 3 bases at J, with 18 bases in the middle. Germline CDR1 reads LNHDA; CDR2 reads SQIVND (reference sequence). The CDR3 runs 15 residues.

The genes are TRBV19 and TRBJ1-5, with TRBD1 identical over 7 bases. The V segment lost 5 bases and the J segment 0 bases; nucleotides outside the gene matches: 7. CDR3 length: 16 residues. The germline CDR1 and CDR2 sequences are LNHDA and SQIVND (reference sequence). Here the CDR3 DNA reads TGTGCCAGTAGTTCACGGACAGGAATTAGCAATCAGCCCCAGCATTTT. This gives the protein CASSSRTGISNQPQHF.

This clone occurred once. The V call is TRBV5-5, the J call TRBJ1-2; the match to TRBD1 covers 7 bases. This CDR3 spans 13 amino acids. Germline assignment: CDR1 SGHKS and CDR2 YYEKEE (reference sequence). V was clipped by 3 bases and J by 4 bases; unmatched bases: 3. CDR3: CASSSGQSYGYTF. In DNA form, the CDR3 reads TGTGCCAGCAGCTCGGGACAGAGCTATGGCTACACCTTC. Full variable domain (rest looked up from reference TRBV5-5 and TRBJ1-2): DAGVTQSPTHLIKTRGQQVTLRCSPISGHKSVSWYQQVLGQGPQFIFQYYEKEERGRGNFPDRFSARQFPNYSSELNVNALLLGDSALYLCASSSGQSYGYTFGSGTRLTVV.

This chain links TRBV6-2 or TRBV6-3 with TRBJ2-7; 15 positions match TRBD2. CDR3 length: 16 residues. The J segment lost 3 bases and the V segment lost 0 bases, leaving 0 bases of the junction unmatched. The germline V gene encodes CDR1 MNHEY and CDR2 SVGEGT. CDR3 sequence: CASSYSGLAGGYEQYF. As DNA, the CDR3 is TGTGCCAGCAGTTACTCGGGACTAGCGGGAGGCTACGAGCAGTACTTC.

This chain uses TRBV7-8 with TRBJ1-2, with TRBD1 as a possible D gene (5 bases). Germline CDR1 SGHVS, CDR2 FQNEAQ. V lost 1 base and J lost 4, with 16 bases in between. CDR3 size: 16 residues. CDR3 DNA sequence: TGTGCCAGCAGCTTAGGGGGCGCACGGTCAGTCTATGGCTACACCTTC. Translation gives CASSLGGARSVYGYTF.

J is TRBJ1-2 and V is TRBV11-2; the D gene is possibly TRBD1 (6 bases). V was pared by 5 bases and J by 3 bases, with 10 bases between. The germline V gene encodes CDR1 SGHAT and CDR2 FQNNGV. The CDR3 consists of 13 residues. The CDR3 loop is CASSPGQYYGYTF. In nucleotides, the CDR3 is TGTGCCAGCAGCCCCGGACAGTACTATGGCTACACCTTC.

This chain joins TRBV5-1 and TRBJ2-2; 9 bases fit TRBD2. Germline V gene sequence: CDR1 SGHRS, CDR2 YFSETQ. The CDR3 has 15 amino acids. V shed 4 bases and J 6 bases; nucleotides not matched to a gene: 7. The CDR3 DNA follows: TGCGCCAGCAGCCTGCTAGCGGGGCAGGCCGGGGAGCTGTTTTTT. This sequence encodes CASSLLAGQAGELFF. The whole variable domain, filled in from reference TRBV5-1 and TRBJ2-2, reads KAGVTQTPRYLIKTRGQQVTLSCSPISGHRSVSWYQQTPGQGLQFLFEYFSETQRNKGNFPGRFSGRQFSNSRSEMNVSTLELGDSALYLCASSLLAGQAGELFFGEGSRLTVL.

This chain joins TRBV3-1 (or the pseudogene TRBV3-2) and TRBJ2-3; 8 nucleotides line up with TRBD2. Looked up from germline, CDR1 is LGHDT and CDR2 is YNNKEL (reference sequence). This CDR3 spans 14 amino acids. Trimming took 5 bases from V and 2 from J; bases not matched to a gene: 3. The chain's CDR3 is CASSGGGLTDTQYF. In DNA form, the CDR3 reads TGTGCCAGCAGCGGCGGGGGGCTCACAGATACGCAGTATTTT.

The chain carries TRBV19 and TRBJ2-4; tentatively, D is TRBD1 (5 bases). Germline-derived CDR1 and CDR2 are LNHDA and SQIVND (reference sequence). Trimming removed 5 bases from V and 6 bases from J, with 11 bases in between. The length of the CDR3 is 13 residues. The CDR3 reads CASSVTGLNIQYF. For the CDR3, the DNA is TGTGCCAGTAGTGTTACAGGATTAAACATTCAGTACTTC.

This chain joins TRBV19 and TRBJ2-1; no clear D gene. The CDR3 is made up of 14 amino acids. Looked up from germline, CDR1 is LNHDA and CDR2 is SQIVND (reference sequence). The ends were cut back, 3 bases at V and 8 bases at J, with 14 bases in the middle. Written as DNA, the CDR3 is TGTGCCAGTAGTATCGGCTATGCCCGGGATGAGCAGTTCTTC. Residues: CASSIGYARDEQFF.

This clone is a singleton in its sample. The chain is built from TRBV27 and TRBJ1-1; D is unclear. Trimming shortened V by 5 bases and J by 2 bases, and 6 bases separated the two germline ends. CDR1 and CDR2 from the germline V gene are MNHEY and SMNVEV (reference sequence). The CDR3 spans 12 residues. The CDR3: CASSEPNTEAFF. DNA for the CDR3: TGTGCCAGCAGTGAGCCTAACACTGAAGCTTTCTTT.

The chain combines TRBV18 with TRBJ1-4; D remains ambiguous. The CDR3 totals 14 residues. V dropped 5 bases and J dropped 3 bases, with 10 bases sitting between them. In germline, CDR1 is KGHSH, CDR2 LQKENI. The CDR3 region has the DNA TGTGCCAGCTCATCATCGTCAGCTAATGAAAAACTGTTTTTT. Translated, it gives CASSSSSANEKLFF.

The genes are TRBV28 and TRBJ2-7; TRBD2 aligns across 10 bases. Germline trimming cut 4 bases from V and 7 bases from J; bases unmatched to any gene: 13. Germline loops: CDR1 MDHEN, CDR2 SYDVKM. This CDR3 spans 16 amino acids. CDR3 amino acids: CASSSKWLAGAGEQYF. The CDR3 DNA follows: TGTGCCAGCAGTTCCAAGTGGCTAGCGGGAGCCGGAGAGCAGTACTTC.

V and J are TRBV27 and TRBJ2-1, with 12 bases that match TRBD1. Per the germline V gene, CDR1 is MNHEY and CDR2 is SMNVEV (reference sequence). There are 15 residues in the CDR3. V was clipped by 6 bases and J by 4 bases; unmatched bases: 4. The chain's CDR3 is CASRRDRGLYNEQFF. In DNA form, the CDR3 reads TGTGCCAGCAGGAGGGACAGGGGGCTGTACAATGAGCAGTTCTTC.

CDR3 sequence (DNA): TGTGCCAGCAGCCAAGTAGGAGGGAGAAACTATGGCTACACCTTC. Encoded protein: CASSQVGGRNYGYTF. This rearrangement joins TRBV4-2 to TRBJ1-2; D remains ambiguous. This CDR3 is 15 amino acids long. Germline V gene lookup returns CDR1 LGHNA and CDR2 YNFKEQ. V was cut by 1 base and J by 2 bases, with 11 bases left in between.

The V and J genes are TRBV2 and TRBJ2-7, with 9 nucleotides matching TRBD1. V lost 6 bases to trimming and J lost 6 bases; unmatched junction nucleotides: 12. Looked up from germline, CDR1 is SNHLY and CDR2 is FYNNEI. The CDR3 has 15 amino acids. The CDR3 spells CASRNFGTGRSEQYF. As DNA, the CDR3 is TGTGCCAGCAGAAACTTCGGGACAGGGAGGAGCGAGCAGTACTTC.

The chain couples TRBV25-1 to TRBJ1-1, with D perhaps TRBD1 (5 bases). Trimming removed 5 bases at V and 2 bases at J, with 18 bases between. The CDR3 has 16 residues. CDR1 and CDR2 (germline): MGHDK, SYGVNS. DNA of the CDR3: TGTGCCAGCAGTCCCCCGGATCGGGGGGGAAACACTGAAGCTTTCTTT. Protein product: CASSPPDRGGNTEAFF.

In this sample, this clone turned up once. The genes are TRBV19 and TRBJ1-2; weak D call: TRBD1 (5 bases). Trimming stripped 1 base from V and 5 bases from J, with 11 bases between. Looked up from germline, CDR1 is LNHDA and CDR2 is SQIVND (reference sequence). The CDR3 consists of 14 residues. The CDR3 region is CASSIASGRYGYTF. The CDR3 nucleotides are TGTGCCAGTAGTATAGCCTCAGGGAGGTATGGCTACACCTTC. Looking up the rest from reference TRBV19 and TRBJ1-2 gives the full variable domain: DGGITQSPKYLFRKEGQNVTLSCEQNLNHDAMYWYRQDPGQGLRLIYYSQIVNDFQKGDIAEGYSVSREKKESFPLTVTSAQKNPTAFYLCASSIASGRYGYTFGSGTRLTVV.

The rearrangement uses TRBV5-1 and TRBJ2-1, with 9 positions matching TRBD2. The V segment lost 2 bases and the J segment 3 bases; nucleotides outside the gene matches: 9. Looked up from germline, CDR1 is SGHRS and CDR2 is YFSETQ. CDR3 length equals 17 residues. CDR3 DNA: TGCGCCAGCAGCTTCCGCCTACTAGCGGGTTTCTACAATGAGCAGTTCTTC. It is translated as CASSFRLLAGFYNEQFF.

Comment on this clone: A junction end diverges from the germline sequence, so it may reflect a read error. The chain recombines TRBV5-5 with TRBJ1-1, with D possibly TRBD1 on 6 matching bases. The length of the CDR3 is 12 residues. Germline values: CDR1 SGHKS, CDR2 YYEKEE (reference sequence). The CDR3 sequence is CASSLEGGLLSF. The DNA for the CDR3 is TGTGCCAGCAGCTTGGAGGGGGGGCTCCTCTCCTTT.

This clone was observed once. This chain links TRBV5-1 with TRBJ1-1, with 8 bases lining up with TRBD1. Germline assignment: CDR1 SGHRS and CDR2 YFSETQ. The CDR3 is made up of 16 amino acids. V trimming: 4 bases; J trimming: 4 bases; junction bases outside the gene matches: 12. The CDR3 DNA is TGCGCCAGCAGCCCCCCCGGACAGGGAGGGAGCACTGAAGCTTTCTTT. Translated: CASSPPGQGGSTEAFF.

The rearrangement uses TRBV19 and TRBJ2-1; D might be TRBD2 (5 bases). Germline CDR1 is LNHDA and CDR2 is SQIVND (reference sequence). This CDR3 has 15 amino acids. V shed 2 bases and J shed 4 bases, with 12 bases lying between them. CDR3 coding DNA: TGTGCCAGTAGTATATACAACGGGATTTACAATGAGCAGTTCTTC. This codes for CASSIYNGIYNEQFF.

As DNA, the CDR3 is TGTGCCATCAGTGAGTCGTCGGGGTTTGCCTATGGCTACACCTTC. This codes for CAISESSGFAYGYTF. The chain has TRBV10-3 and TRBJ1-2; D call uncertain. The CDR3 runs to 15 residues. CDR1 is ENHRY and CDR2 is SYGVKD in the germline V gene. V gave up 0 bases and J gave up 4 bases, with 12 bases separating them.

The gene calls are TRBV11-2 and TRBJ2-7; D might be TRBD2 (6 bases). The CDR3 covers 15 residues. The ends were cut back, 1 base at V and 1 base at J, with 11 bases in the middle. Per germline, CDR1 SGHAT and CDR2 FQNNGV. The CDR3: CASSLGTKLSYEQYF. As DNA, the CDR3 is TGTGCCAGCAGCTTAGGGACTAAACTATCCTACGAGCAGTACTTC.

In this sample, this clone turned up many times. The V call is TRBV12-3 or TRBV12-4, the J call TRBJ1-2; D unclear. CDR3 size: 12 residues. The ends were cut back, 5 bases at V and 7 bases at J, with 11 bases in the middle. The CDR3 protein is CASSLIGSGYTF. The CDR3 DNA reads as TGTGCCAGCAGTCTGATAGGGAGTGGCTACACCTTC.